The clone carrying this T cell receptor beta chain turned up a few times. Its target is unknown. TCRdb reprocessed the 5' RACE reads via MiXCR and lists one record per CDR3 protein. This table has 150,000 or so distinct CDR3 sequences, around 10% appearing once. The CDR3 loop spans 14 amino acids. V was pared by 3 bases and J by 3 bases, with 11 bases between. The data were obtained in a study of T-cell memory formation after mild COVID-19. Study background: Largely donor-specific TCR clusters were found.

Study-wide findings and caveats: Clonal second-wave expansions that peaked on day 37 had unconfirmed SARS-CoV-2 specificity.

The rearrangement links TRBV12-3 or TRBV12-4 to TRBJ1-2; D not certain. Sequenced material: PBMCs or a T cell subset sorted from them (not recorded which). The clonotype originates from a man aged 18 to 30 who had mild COVID-19 (a few samples of this study predate the infection). Cell type and time point are not known. The CDR3 DNA follows: TGTGCCAGCAGTTTTGGTTCCGCGTACTATGGCTACACCTTC. Translation gives CASSFGSAYYGYTF.